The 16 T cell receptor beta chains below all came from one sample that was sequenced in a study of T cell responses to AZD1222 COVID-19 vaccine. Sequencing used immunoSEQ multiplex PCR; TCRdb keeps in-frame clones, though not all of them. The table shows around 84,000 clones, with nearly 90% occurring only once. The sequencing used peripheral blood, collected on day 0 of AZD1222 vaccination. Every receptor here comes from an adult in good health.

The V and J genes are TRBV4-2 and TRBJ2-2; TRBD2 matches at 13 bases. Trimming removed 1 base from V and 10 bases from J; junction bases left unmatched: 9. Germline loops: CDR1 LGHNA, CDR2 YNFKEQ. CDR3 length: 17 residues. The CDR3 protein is CASSQGSTSGRYEELFF. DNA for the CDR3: TGTGCCAGCAGCCAAGGCTCGACTAGCGGGAGGTATGAGGAGCTGTTTTTT.

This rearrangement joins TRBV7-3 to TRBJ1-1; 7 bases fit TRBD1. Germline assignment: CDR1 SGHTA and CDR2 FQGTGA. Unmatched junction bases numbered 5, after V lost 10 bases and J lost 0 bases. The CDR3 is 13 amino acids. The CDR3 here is CATTGQMNTEAFF. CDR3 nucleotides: TGTGCCACCACGGGACAGATGAACACTGAAGCTTTCTTT.

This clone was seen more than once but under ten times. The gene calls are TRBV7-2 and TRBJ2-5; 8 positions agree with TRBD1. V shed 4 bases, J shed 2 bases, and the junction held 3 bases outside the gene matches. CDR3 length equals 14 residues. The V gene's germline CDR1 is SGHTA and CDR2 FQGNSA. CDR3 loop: CASSWRTGQETQYF. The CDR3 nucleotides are TGTGCCAGCAGCTGGCGGACAGGGCAAGAGACCCAGTACTTC.

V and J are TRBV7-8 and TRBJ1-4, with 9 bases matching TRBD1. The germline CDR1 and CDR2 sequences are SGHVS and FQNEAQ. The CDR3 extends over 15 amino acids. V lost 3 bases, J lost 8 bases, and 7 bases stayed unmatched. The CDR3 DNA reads TGTGCCAGCAGCTTGCCGGGACAGGGTTGGGAAAAACTGTTTTTT. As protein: CASSLPGQGWEKLFF.

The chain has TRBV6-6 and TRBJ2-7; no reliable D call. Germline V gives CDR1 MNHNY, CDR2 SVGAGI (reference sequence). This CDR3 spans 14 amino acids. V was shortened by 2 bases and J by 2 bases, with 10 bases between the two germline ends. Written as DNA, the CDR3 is TGTGCCAGCAGTTACCCTAGTAAGACCTACGAGCAGTACTTC. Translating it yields CASSYPSKTYEQYF.

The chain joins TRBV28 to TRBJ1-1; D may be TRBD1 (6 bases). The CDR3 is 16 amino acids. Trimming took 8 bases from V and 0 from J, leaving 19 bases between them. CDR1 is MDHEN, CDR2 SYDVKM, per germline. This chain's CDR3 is CASQGGGGSMNTEAFF. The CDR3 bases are TGTGCCAGCCAGGGAGGGGGGGGCTCCATGAACACTGAAGCTTTCTTT.

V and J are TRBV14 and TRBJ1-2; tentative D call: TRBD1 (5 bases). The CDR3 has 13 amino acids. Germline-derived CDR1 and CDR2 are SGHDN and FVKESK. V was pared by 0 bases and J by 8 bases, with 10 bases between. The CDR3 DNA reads TGTGCCAGCAGCCAAGATCAGGGTTTGGGCTACACCTTC. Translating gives CASSQDQGLGYTF.

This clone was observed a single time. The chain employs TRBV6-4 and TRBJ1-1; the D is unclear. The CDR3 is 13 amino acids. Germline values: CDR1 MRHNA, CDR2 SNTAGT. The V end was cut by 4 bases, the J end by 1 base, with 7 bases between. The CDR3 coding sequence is TGTGCCAGCAGTGTTGAAGAGAACACTGAAGCTTTCTTT. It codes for CASSVEENTEAFF.

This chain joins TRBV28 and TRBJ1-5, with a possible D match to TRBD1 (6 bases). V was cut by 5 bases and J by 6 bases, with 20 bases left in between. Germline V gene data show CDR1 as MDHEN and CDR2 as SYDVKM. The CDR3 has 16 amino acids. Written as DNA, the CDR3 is TGTGCCAGCAGTCTAGGGGACACAACCTCGGGTCAGCCCCAGCATTTT. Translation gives CASSLGDTTSGQPQHF.

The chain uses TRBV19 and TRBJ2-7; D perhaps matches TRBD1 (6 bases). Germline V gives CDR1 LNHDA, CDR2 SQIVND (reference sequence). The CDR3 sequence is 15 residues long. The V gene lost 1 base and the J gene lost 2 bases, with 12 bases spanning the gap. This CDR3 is CASSIGQGRTYEQYF. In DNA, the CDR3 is TGTGCCAGTAGTATAGGGCAGGGGAGAACCTACGAGCAGTACTTC. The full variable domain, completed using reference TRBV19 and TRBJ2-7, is DGGITQSPKYLFRKEGQNVTLSCEQNLNHDAMYWYRQDPGQGLRLIYYSQIVNDFQKGDIAEGYSVSREKKESFPLTVTSAQKNPTAFYLCASSIGQGRTYEQYFGPGTRLTVT.

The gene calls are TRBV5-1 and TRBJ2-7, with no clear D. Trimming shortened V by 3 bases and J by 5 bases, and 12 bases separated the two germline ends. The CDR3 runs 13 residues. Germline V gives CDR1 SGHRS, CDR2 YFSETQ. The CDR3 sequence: CASSWAPLNEQYF. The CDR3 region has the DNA TGCGCCAGCAGCTGGGCCCCACTGAACGAGCAGTACTTC.

This CDR3 is CASKRSNTGELFF. In DNA form, the CDR3 reads TGTGCCAGCAAGAGGTCAAACACCGGGGAGCTGTTTTTT. The V and J genes are TRBV27 and TRBJ2-2, with D hard to call. V was cut by 7 bases and J by 2 bases, with 8 bases left in between. The CDR3 sequence is 13 residues long. Germline V gene sequence: CDR1 MNHEY, CDR2 SMNVEV (reference sequence).

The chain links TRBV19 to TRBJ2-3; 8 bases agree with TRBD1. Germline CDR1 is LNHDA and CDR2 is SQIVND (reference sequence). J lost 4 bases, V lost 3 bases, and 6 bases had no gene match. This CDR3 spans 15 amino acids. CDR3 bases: TGTGCCAGTAGTATGAGGGCAGGGGGCGCAGATACGCAGTATTTT. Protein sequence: CASSMRAGGADTQYF.

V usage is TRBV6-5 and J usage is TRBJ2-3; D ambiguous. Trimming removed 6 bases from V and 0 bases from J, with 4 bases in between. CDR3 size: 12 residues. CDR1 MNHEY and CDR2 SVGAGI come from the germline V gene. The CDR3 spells CASRGSTDTQYF. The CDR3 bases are TGTGCCAGCAGGGGAAGCACAGATACGCAGTATTTT.

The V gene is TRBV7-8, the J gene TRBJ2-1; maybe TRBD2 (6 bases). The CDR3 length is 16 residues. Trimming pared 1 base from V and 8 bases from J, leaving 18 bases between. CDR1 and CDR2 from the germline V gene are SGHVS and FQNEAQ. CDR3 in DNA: TGTGCCAGCAGCTTAGGCCGACTAGTCTTTCTGGATGAGCAGTTCTTC. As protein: CASSLGRLVFLDEQFF.

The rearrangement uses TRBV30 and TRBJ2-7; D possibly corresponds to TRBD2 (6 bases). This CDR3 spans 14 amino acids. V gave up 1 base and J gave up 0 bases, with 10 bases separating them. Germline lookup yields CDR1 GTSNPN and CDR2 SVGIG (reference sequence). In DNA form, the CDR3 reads TGTGCCTGGAGTGCCGCGGGATTCTCCTACGAGCAGTACTTC. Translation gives CAWSAAGFSYEQYF.